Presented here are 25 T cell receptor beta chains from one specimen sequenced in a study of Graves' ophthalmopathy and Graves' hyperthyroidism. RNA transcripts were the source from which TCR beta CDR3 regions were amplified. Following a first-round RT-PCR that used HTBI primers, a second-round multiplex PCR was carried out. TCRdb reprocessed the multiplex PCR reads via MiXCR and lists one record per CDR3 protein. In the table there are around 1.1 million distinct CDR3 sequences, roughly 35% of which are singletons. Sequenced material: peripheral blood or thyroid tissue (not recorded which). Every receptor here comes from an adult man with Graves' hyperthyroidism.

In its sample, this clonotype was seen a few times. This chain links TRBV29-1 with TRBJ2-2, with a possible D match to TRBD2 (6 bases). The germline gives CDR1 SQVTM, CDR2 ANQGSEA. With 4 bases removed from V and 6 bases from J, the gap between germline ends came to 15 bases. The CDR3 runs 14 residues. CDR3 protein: CSVGGTSGAGELFF. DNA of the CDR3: TGCAGCGTTGGTGGGACTTCGGGAGCCGGGGAGCTGTTTTTT.

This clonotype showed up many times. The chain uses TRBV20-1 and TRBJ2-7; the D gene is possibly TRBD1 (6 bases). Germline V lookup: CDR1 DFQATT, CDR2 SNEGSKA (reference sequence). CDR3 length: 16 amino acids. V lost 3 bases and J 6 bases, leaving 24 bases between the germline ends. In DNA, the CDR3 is TGCAGTGCTAGCTCACCAGTCAGGGGAAGCATCCGCGAGCAGTACTTC. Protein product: CSASSPVRGSIREQYF.

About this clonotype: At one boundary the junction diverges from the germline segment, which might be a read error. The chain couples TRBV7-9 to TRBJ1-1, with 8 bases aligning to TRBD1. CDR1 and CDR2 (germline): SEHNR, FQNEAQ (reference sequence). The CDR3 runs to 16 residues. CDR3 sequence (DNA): TGTGTCAGCAGCTCCCCTGGACAGGGAGGGCGCACTGAAGCTTTCTTT. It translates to CVSSSPGQGGRTEAFF.

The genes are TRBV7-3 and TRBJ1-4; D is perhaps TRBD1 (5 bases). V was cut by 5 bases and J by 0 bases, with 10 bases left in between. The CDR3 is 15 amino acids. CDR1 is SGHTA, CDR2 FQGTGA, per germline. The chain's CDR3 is CASSLDSTTNEKLFF. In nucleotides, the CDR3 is TGTGCCAGCAGCCTAGACAGCACAACTAATGAAAAACTGTTTTTT.

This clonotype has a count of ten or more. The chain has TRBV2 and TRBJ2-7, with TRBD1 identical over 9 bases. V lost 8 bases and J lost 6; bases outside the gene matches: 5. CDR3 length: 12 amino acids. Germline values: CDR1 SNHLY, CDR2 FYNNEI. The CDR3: CASLDRGSEQYF. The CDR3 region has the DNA TGTGCCAGCCTGGACAGGGGATCCGAGCAGTACTTC.

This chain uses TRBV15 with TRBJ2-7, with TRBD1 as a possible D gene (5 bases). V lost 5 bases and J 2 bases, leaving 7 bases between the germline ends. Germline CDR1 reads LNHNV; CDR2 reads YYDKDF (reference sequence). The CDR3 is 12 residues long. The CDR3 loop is CATSQGPYEQYF. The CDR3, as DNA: TGTGCCACCAGCCAGGGCCCCTACGAGCAGTACTTC.

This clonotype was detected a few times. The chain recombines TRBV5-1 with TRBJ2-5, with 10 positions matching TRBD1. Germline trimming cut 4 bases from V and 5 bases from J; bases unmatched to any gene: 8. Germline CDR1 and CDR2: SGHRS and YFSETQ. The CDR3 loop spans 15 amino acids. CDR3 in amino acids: CASSRLGQGTETQYF. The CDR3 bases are TGCGCCAGCAGCCGCCTGGGACAGGGGACCGAGACCCAGTACTTC.

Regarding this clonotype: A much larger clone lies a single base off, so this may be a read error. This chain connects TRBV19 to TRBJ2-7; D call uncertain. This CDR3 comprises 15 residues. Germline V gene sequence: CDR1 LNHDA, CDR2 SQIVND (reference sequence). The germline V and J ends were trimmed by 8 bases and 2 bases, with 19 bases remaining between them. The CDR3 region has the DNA TGTGCCAGTGCCGCCGGTAGGCCTCCTACCTACGAGCAGTACTTC. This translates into CASAAGRPPTYEQYF.

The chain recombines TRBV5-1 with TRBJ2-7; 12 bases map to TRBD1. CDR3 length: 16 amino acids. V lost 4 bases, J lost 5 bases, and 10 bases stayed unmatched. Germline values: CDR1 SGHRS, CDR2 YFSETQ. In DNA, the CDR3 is TGCGCCAGCAGCCAGGGACAGGGGGCTATGACCCACGAGCAGTACTTC. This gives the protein CASSQGQGAMTHEQYF.

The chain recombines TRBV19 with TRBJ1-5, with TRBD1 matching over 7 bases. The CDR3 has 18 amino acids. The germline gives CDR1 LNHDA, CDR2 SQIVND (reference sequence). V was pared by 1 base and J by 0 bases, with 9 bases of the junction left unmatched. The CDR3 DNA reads TGTGCCAGTAGTATAGGACAGGGCCGCGGTTATAGCAATCAGCCCCAGCATTTT. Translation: CASSIGQGRGYSNQPQHF.

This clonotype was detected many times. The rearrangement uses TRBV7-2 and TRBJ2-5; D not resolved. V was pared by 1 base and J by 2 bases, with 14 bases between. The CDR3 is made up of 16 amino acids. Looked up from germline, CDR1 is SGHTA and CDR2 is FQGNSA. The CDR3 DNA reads TGTGCCAGCAGCTTAGGATCGGCCTCCGGACAAGAGACCCAGTACTTC. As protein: CASSLGSASGQETQYF.

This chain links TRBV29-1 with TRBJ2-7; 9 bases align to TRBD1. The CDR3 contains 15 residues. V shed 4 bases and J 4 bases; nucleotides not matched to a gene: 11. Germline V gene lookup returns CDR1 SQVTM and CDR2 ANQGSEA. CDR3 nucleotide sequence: TGCAGCGTTGTGAGGGACAGGGTCTGGGGGTACGAGCAGTACTTC. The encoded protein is CSVVRDRVWGYEQYF.

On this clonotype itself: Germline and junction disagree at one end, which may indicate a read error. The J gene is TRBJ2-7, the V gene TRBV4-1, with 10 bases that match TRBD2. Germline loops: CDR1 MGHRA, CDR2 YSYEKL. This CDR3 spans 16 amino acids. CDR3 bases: TGTGCCAGCAGCCAACTCGGACTAGCGGAGGCCTACGAGCAGTACTTC. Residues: CASSQLGLAEAYEQYF.

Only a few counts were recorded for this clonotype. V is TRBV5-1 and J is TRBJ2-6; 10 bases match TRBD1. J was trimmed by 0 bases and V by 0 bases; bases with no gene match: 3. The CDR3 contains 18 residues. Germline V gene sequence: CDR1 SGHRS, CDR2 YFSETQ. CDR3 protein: CASSLDGTGASGANVLTF. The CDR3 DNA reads TGCGCCAGCAGCTTGGATGGGACAGGGGCCTCTGGGGCCAACGTCCTGACTTTC.

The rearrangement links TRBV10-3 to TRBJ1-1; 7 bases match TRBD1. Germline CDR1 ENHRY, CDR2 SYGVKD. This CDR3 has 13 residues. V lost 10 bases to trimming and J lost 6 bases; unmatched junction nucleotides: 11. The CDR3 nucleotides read TGTGCCAGCAGACAGGGCAAAAGTCCTGAAGCTTTCTTT. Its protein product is CASRQGKSPEAFF.

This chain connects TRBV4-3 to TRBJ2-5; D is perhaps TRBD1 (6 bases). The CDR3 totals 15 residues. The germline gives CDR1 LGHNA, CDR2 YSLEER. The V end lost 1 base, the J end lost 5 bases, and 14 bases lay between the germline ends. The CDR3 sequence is CASSQGQGRTETQYF. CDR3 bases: TGCGCCAGCAGCCAAGGGCAGGGGCGGACGGAGACCCAGTACTTC.

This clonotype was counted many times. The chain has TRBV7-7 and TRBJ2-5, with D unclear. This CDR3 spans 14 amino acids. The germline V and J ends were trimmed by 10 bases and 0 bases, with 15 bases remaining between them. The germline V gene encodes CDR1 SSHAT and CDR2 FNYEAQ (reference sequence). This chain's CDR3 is CAIRPGGYQETQYF. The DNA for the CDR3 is TGTGCCATCCGCCCAGGCGGATACCAAGAGACCCAGTACTTC.

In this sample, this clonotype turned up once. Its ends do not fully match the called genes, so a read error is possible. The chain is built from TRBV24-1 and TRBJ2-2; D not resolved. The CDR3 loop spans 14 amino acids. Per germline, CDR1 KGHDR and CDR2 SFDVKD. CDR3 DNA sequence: TGTGCCAGCAGTTACTCGCCGGGCGCCGGGGAGCTGTTTTTT. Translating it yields CASSYSPGAGELFF.

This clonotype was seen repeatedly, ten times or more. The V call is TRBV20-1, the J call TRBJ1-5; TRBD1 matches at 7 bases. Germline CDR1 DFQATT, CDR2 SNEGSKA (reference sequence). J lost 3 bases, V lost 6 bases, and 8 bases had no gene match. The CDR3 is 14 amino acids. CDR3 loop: CSATTGLLNQPQHF. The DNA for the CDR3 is TGCAGTGCCACGACAGGGCTCCTCAATCAGCCCCAGCATTTT.

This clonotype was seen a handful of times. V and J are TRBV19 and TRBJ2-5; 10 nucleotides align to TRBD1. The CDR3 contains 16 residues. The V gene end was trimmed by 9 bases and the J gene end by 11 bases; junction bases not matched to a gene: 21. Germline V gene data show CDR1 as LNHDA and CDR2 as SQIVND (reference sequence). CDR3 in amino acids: CASRKGLGQGIVRQYF. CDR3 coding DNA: TGTGCCAGCAGGAAGGGTCTGGGACAGGGGATTGTAAGGCAGTACTTC.

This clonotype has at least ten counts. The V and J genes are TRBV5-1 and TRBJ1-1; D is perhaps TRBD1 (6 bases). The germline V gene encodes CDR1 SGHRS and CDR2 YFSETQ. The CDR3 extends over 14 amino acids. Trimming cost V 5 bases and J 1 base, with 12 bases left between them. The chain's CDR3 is CASSQGIGNTEAFF. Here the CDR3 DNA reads TGCGCCAGCAGTCAGGGGATCGGGAACACTGAAGCTTTCTTT.

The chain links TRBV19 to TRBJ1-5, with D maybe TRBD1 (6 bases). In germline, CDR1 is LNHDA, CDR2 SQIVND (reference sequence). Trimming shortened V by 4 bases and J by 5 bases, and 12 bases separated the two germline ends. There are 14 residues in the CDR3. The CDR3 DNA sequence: TGTGCCAGTAGTAGGACGGGGGGGCATCAGCCCCAGCATTTT. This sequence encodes CASSRTGGHQPQHF.

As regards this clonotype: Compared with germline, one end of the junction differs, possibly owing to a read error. The CDR3 loop reads CSVENRLNTEALF. CDR3 DNA: TGCAGCGTTGAAAACAGATTGAACACTGAAGCTCTCTTT. The V call is TRBV29-1, the J call TRBJ1-1, with D unclear. CDR3 length: 13 residues. Germline V gene lookup returns CDR1 SQVTM and CDR2 ANQGSEA.

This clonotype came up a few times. CDR3 DNA sequence: TGTGCCAGCAGCAAGAACCGGCCGGACACCGGGGAGCTGTTTTTT. It encodes CASSKNRPDTGELFF. The chain has TRBV12-3 or TRBV12-4 and TRBJ2-2; unclear D gene. V was trimmed by 6 bases and J by 3 bases, leaving 14 bases between them. This CDR3 contains 15 residues.

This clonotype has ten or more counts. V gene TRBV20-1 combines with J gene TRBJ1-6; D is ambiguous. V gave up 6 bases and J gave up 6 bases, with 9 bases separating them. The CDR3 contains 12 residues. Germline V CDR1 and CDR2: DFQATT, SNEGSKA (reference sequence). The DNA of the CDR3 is TGCAGTGCGGGTACTTCTAATTCACCCCTCCACTTT. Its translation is CSAGTSNSPLHF.